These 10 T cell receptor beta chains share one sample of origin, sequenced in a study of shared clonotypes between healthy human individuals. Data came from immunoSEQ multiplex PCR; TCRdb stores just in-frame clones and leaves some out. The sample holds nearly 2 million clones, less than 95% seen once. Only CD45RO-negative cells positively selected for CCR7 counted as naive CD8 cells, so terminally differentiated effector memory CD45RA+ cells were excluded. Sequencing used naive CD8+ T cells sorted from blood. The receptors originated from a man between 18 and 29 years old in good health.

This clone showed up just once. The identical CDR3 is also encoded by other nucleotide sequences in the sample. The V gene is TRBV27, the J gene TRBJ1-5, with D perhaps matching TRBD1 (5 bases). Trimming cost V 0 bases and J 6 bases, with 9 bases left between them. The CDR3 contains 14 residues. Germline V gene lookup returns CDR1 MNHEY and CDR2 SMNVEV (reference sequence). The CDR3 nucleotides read TGTGCCAGCAGTTTATCAGGGGCAGGTCAGCCCCAGCATTTT. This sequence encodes CASSLSGAGQPQHF.

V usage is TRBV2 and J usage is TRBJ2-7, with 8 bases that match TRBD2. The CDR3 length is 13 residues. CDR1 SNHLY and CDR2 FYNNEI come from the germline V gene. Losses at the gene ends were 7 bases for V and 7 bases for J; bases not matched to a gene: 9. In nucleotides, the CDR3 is TGTGCCAGCAAGGGACTAGAGGGAAAGGAGCAGTACTTC. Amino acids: CASKGLEGKEQYF.

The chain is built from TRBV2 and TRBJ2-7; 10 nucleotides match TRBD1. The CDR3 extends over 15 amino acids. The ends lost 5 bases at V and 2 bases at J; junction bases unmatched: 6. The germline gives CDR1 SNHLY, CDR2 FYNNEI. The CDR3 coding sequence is TGTGCCAGCAGTCCGGGACAGGGGAGGACCTACGAGCAGTACTTC. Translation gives CASSPGQGRTYEQYF.

CDR3 sequence reads: CASSLYLVSYEQYF. Here the CDR3 DNA reads TGTGCCAGCAGCTTGTATCTCGTTTCCTACGAGCAGTACTTC. The V and J genes are TRBV5-6 and TRBJ2-7; D not certain. Trimming stripped 1 base from V and 1 base from J, with 9 bases between. The CDR3 consists of 14 residues. Per the germline V gene, CDR1 is SGHDT and CDR2 is YYEEEE.

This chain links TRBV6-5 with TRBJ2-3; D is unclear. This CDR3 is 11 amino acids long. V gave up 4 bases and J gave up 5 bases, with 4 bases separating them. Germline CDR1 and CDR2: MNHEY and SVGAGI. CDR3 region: CASSFRDTQYF. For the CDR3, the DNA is TGTGCCAGCAGTTTCAGAGATACGCAGTATTTT.

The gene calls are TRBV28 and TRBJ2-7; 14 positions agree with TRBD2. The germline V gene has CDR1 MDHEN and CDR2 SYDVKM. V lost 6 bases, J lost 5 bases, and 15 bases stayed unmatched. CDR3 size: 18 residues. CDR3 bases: TGTGCCAGCAGCCTCCCTAGTTCGACTAGCGGGGGGGCTCACGAGCAGTACTTC. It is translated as CASSLPSSTSGGAHEQYF.

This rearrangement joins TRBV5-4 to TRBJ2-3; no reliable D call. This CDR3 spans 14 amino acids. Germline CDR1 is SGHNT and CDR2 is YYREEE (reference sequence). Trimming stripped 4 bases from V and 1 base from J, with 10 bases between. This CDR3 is CASSNLRGTDTQYF. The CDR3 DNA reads TGTGCCAGCAGCAACCTCCGTGGCACAGATACGCAGTATTTT.

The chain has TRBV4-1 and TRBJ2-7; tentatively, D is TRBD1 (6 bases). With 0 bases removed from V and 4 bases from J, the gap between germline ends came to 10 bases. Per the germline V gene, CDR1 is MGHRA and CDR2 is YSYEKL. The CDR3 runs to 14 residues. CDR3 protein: CASSQDSRGYEQYF. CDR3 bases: TGCGCCAGCAGCCAAGATAGCAGGGGTTACGAGCAGTACTTC.

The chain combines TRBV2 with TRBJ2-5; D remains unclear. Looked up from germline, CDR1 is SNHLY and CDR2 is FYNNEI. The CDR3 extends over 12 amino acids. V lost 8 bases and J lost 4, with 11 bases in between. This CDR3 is CASSGVLETQYF. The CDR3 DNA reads TGTGCCAGCTCCGGCGTATTAGAGACCCAGTACTTC. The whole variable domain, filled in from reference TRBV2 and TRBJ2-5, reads EPEVTQTPSHQVTQMGQEVILRCVPISNHLYFYWYRQILGQKVEFLVSFYNNEISEKSEIFDDQFSVERPDGSNFTLKIRSTKLEDSAMYFCASSGVLETQYFGPGTRLLVL.

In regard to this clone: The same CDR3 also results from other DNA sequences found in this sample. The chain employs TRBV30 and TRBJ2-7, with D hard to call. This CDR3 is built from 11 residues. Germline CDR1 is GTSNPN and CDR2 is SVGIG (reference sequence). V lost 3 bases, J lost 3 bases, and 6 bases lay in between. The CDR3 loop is CAWSPNYEQYF. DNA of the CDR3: TGTGCCTGGAGCCCGAACTACGAGCAGTACTTC.